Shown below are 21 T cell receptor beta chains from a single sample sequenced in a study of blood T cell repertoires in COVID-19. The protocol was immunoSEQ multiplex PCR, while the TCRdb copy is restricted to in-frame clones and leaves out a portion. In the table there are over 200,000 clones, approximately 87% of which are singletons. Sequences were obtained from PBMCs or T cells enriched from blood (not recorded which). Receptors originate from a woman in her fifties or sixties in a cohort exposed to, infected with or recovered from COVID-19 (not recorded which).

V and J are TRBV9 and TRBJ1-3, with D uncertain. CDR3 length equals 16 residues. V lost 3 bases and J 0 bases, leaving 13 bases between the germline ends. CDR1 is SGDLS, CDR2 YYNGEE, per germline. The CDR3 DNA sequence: TGTGCCAGCAGCGCCTCCCATGGTAGCTCTGGAAACACCATATATTTT. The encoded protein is CASSASHGSSGNTIYF.

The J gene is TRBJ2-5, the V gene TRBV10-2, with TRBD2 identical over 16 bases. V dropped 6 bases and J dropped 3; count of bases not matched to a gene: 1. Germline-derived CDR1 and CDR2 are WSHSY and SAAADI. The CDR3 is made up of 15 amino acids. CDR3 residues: CASSGTSGGEETQYF. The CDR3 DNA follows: TGCGCCAGCAGCGGGACTAGCGGGGGGGAAGAGACCCAGTACTTC.

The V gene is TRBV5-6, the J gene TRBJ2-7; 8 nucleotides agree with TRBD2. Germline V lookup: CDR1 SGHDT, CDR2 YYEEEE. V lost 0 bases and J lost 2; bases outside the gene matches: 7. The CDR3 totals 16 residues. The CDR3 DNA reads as TGTGCCAGCAGCTTGGATACAGCGGGGGCCACCTACGAGCAGTACTTC. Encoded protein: CASSLDTAGATYEQYF.

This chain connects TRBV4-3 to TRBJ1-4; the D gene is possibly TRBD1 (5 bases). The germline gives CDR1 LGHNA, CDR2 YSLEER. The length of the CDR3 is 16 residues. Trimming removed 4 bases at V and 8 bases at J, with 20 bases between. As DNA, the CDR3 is TGCGCCAGCAGCCCCCAGGCTCAGGGCTTTGGAGAAAAACTGTTTTTT. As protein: CASSPQAQGFGEKLFF.

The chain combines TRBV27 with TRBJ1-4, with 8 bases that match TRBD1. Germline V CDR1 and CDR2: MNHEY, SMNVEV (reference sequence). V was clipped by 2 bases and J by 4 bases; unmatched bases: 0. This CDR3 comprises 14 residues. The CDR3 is CASSLGQGNEKLFF. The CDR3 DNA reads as TGTGCCAGCAGTTTAGGACAGGGTAATGAAAAACTGTTTTTT.

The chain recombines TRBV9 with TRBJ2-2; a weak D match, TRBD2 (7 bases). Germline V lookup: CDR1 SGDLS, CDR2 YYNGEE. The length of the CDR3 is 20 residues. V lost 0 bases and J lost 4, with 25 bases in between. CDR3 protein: CASSVAGGGNLRGSTGELFF. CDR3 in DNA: TGTGCCAGCAGCGTAGCTGGAGGGGGGAACCTCCGCGGGAGCACCGGGGAGCTGTTTTTT.

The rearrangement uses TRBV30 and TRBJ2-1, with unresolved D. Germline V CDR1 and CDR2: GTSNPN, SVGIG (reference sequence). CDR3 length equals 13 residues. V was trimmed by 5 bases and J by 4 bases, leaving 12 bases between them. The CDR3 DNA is TGTGCCTGGGGGATAGAGAGTTACAATGAGCAGTTCTTC. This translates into CAWGIESYNEQFF.

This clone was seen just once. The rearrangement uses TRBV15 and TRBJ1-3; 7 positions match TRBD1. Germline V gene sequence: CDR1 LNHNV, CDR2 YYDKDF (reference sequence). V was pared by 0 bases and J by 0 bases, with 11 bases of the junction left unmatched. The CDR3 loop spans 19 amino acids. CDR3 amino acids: CATSRDQGGYESSGNTIYF. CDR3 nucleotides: TGTGCCACCAGCAGAGATCAGGGGGGATACGAGAGCTCTGGAAACACCATATATTTT.

CDR3 residues: CASSLYPGHLNSPLHF. The CDR3 nucleotides read TGTGCCAGCAGTTTATATCCGGGACACCTTAATTCACCCCTCCACTTT. This chain connects TRBV27 to TRBJ1-6; D perhaps matches TRBD1 (6 bases). The CDR3 loop spans 16 amino acids. Germline V CDR1 and CDR2: MNHEY, SMNVEV (reference sequence). V lost 1 base, J lost 6 bases, and 13 bases lay in between.

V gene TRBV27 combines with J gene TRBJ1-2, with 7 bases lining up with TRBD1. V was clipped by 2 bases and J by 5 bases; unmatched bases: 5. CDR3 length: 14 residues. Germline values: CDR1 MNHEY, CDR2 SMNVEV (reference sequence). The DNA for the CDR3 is TGTGCCAGCAGTTTACAAGCAGGGGGATATGGCTACACCTTC. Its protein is CASSLQAGGYGYTF.

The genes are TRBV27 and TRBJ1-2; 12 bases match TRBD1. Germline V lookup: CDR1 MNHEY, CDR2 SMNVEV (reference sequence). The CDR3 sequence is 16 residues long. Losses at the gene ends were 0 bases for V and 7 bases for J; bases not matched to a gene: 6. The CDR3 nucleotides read TGTGCCAGCAGTTTATCTCCGGGACAGGGGGCGCTTGGCTACACCTTC. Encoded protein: CASSLSPGQGALGYTF.

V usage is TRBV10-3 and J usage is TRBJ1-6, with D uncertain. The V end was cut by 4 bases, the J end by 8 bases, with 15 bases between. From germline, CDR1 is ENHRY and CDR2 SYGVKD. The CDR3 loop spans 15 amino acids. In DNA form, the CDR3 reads TGTGCCATCAGTGTTCTAGGGTCCGGGGATTCACCCCTCCACTTT. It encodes CAISVLGSGDSPLHF.

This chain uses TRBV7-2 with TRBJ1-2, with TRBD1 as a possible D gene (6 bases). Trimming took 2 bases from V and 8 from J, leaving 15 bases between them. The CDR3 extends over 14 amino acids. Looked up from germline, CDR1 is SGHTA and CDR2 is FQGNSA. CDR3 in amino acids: CASSLSQGLGGYTF. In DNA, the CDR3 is TGTGCCAGCAGCTTATCGCAGGGGCTGGGGGGCTACACCTTC.

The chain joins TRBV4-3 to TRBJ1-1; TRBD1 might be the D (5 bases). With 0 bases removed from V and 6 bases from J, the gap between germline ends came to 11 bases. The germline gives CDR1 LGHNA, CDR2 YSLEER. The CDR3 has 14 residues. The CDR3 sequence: CASSQDGGAAEAFF. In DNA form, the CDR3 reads TGCGCCAGCAGCCAAGACGGTGGGGCGGCTGAAGCTTTCTTT.

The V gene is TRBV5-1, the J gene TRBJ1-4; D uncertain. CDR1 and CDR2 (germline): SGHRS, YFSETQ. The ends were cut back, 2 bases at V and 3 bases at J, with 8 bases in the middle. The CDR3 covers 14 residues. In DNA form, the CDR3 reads TGCGCCAGCAGCTTTCAGGCGCCTAATGAAAAACTGTTTTTT. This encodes CASSFQAPNEKLFF.

The CDR3 region is CAWSVSRVPPNYGYTF. The CDR3 DNA sequence: TGTGCCTGGAGTGTATCCAGGGTTCCACCTAACTATGGCTACACCTTC. The chain has TRBV30 and TRBJ1-2, with a possible D match to TRBD1 (5 bases). The V gene's germline CDR1 is GTSNPN and CDR2 SVGIG (reference sequence). The V end lost 0 bases, the J end lost 0 bases, and 14 bases lay between the germline ends. The CDR3 contains 16 residues.

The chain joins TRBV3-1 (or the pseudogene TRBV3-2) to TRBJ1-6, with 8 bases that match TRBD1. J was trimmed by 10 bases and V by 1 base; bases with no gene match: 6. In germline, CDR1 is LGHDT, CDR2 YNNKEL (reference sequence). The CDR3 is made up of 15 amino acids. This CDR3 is CASSQVGQGGSPLHF. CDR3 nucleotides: TGTGCCAGCAGCCAAGTCGGACAGGGAGGCTCACCCCTCCACTTT.

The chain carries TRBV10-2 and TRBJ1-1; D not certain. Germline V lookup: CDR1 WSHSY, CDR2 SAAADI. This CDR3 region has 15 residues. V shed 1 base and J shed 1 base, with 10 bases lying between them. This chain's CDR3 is CASSEYPAGNTEAFF. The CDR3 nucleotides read TGCGCCAGCAGTGAGTACCCGGCAGGGAACACTGAAGCTTTCTTT.

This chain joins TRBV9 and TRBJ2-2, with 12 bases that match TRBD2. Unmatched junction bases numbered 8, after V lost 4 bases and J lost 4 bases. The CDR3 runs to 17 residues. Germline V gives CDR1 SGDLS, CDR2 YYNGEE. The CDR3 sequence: CASSLTSGGRGTGELFF. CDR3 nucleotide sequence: TGTGCCAGCAGCCTGACTAGCGGGGGCCGTGGCACCGGGGAGCTGTTTTTT.

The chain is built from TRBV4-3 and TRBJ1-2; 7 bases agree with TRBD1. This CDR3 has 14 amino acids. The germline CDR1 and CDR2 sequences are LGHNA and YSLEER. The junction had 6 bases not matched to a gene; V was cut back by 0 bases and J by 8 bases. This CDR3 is CASSQDKRGQGYTF. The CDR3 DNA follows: TGCGCCAGCAGCCAAGACAAAAGGGGGCAAGGCTACACCTTC.

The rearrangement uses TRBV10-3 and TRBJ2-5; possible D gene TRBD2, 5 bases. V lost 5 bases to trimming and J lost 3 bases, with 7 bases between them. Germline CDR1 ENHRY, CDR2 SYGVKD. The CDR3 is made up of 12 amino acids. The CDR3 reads CAISLTKETQYF. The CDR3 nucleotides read TGTGCCATCAGTTTGACTAAAGAGACCCAGTACTTC.